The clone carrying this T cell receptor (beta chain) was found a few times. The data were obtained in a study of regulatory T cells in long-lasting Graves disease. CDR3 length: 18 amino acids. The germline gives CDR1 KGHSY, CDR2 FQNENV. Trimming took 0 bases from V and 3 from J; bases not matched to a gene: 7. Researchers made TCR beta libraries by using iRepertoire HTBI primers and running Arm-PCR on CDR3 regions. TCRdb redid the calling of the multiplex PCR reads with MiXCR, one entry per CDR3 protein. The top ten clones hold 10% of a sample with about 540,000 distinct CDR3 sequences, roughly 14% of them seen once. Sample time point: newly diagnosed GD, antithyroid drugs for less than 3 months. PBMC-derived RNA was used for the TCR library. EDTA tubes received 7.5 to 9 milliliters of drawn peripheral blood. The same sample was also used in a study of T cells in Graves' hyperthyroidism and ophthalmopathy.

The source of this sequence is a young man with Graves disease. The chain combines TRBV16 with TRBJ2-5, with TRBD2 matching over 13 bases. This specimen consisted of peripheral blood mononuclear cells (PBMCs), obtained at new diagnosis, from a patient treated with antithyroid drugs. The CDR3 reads CASSQSWTSGSREETQYF. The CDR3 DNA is TGTGCCAGCAGCCAATCTTGGACTAGCGGGAGTCGAGAAGAGACCCAGTACTTC.